This entry is about one T cell receptor beta chain. Its antigen is currently unknown. This record belongs to a study of cytomegalovirus exposure and HLA in healthy donors. Study-level points and caveats: CMV serostatus was the only recorded immune exposure for donors.

PCR used 60 Vbeta primers and 13 Jbeta primers. TCRdb keeps only in-frame clones here, not all; method: immunoSEQ multiplex PCR. The repertoire consists of under 200,000 clones, with approximately 81% occurring once and the leading ten covering around 0.98%. The specimen was PBMCs. The sequence was obtained from a man aged 25 to 45 in good health and CMV-seronegative.

The CDR3 nucleotides read TGTGCCAGCAGCATCCAGGGGGGCTTTGGGGCTTTCTTT. Residues: CASSIQGGFGAFF. J is TRBJ1-1 and V is TRBV7-9, with TRBD1 identical over 7 bases. Germline values: CDR1 SEHNR, CDR2 FQNEAQ (reference sequence). CDR3 length equals 13 residues. The trim removed 5 bases at V and 11 bases at J, leaving 11 bases unmatched.